This TCR beta chain came from a study of circulating tumor DNA in untreated peripheral T-cell lymphoma (dated by TCRdb to about 2021). The paper as a whole reports these results and caveats: Tumor-specific clonotypes turned up in more than 75% of patients, identified from around 90% of baseline tissues and from about 70% of baseline serum samples.

The library was prepared using the immunoSEQ multiplex PCR assay. TCRdb limited this immuneACCESS table to in-frame rearrangements with V and J called. A share of clones is missing; checked studies link under half to unresolved V genes, and the rest is unexplained. The sample data list 6,000 to 7,500 clones, and about 76% of these were observed just once. In total, the top ten clones hold about 15% of the sample. Tumor-specific TCR clonotypes were identified by sequencing baseline tumor tissue collected before treatment. Next-generation sequencing of T-cell receptor sequences was used to monitor peripheral T-cell lymphoma patients receiving frontline treatment on a trial. As for this clone: There is no known antigen for this receptor. Base-call qualities are not available, and no considerably larger clone is one nucleotide away.

What was sequenced was tumor tissue. This receptor was taken from a human donor with peripheral T-cell lymphoma.

The nucleotides are TGTGCCAGCAGATTGGGGACGGCGGATACGCAGTATTTT. The encoded protein is CASRLGTADTQYF. The chain employs TRBV28 and TRBJ2-3; the D call could be TRBD1 or TRBD2, with each sharing 5 bases. Reading the germline V gene gives CDR1 MDHEN and CDR2 SYDVKM. The CDR3 has 13 amino acids, counting the end cysteine and phenylalanine. The only DNA kept is the CDR3, 39 bases in frame from the first base. V and J are truncated by 6 bases and 6 bases respectively, leaving an intervening sequence of 13 bases.